These 14 T cell receptor beta chains came from one sample sequenced in a study of T-cell reconstitution after alpha-beta-depleted transplantation in children. Researchers prepared the TCRbeta library using unique molecular identifiers, the study reports. TCRdb called the PCR reads again in MiXCR, with one record for every CDR3 protein. The data contain about 900,000 distinct CDR3 sequences, about 31% of them singletons. The specimen was PBMCs, mostly from graft donor cells, collected 360 days after TCRalphabeta/CD19-depleted stem cell transplant. All receptors come from a boy younger than two who had a stem cell transplant for SCID, so the T cells may come from the graft donor.

This sequence joins TRBV3-1 and TRBJ2-1; 9 positions match TRBD2. J was trimmed by 0 bases and V by 4 bases; bases with no gene match: 7. The CDR3 has 17 amino acids. Germline loops: CDR1 LGHDT, CDR2 YNNKEL (reference sequence). CDR3 sequence: CASSPSKLAGSYNEQFF. CDR3 nucleotide sequence: TGTGCCAGCAGCCCATCGAAACTAGCGGGCTCCTACAATGAGCAGTTCTTC.

This clonotype was counted only a few times. The V call is TRBV5-1, the J call TRBJ1-2, with D possibly TRBD1 on 6 matching bases. This CDR3 region has 17 residues. Germline lookup yields CDR1 SGHRS and CDR2 YFSETQ. The V and J ends lost 3 bases and 4 bases respectively, with 22 bases between them. The CDR3 here is CASSSGVQGSRVYGYTF. DNA for the CDR3: TGCGCCAGCAGCTCCGGGGTTCAGGGGAGCAGGGTCTATGGCTACACCTTC. The full variable domain, in which reference TRBV5-1 and TRBJ1-2 provide the parts outside the CDR3, is KAGVTQTPRYLIKTRGQQVTLSCSPISGHRSVSWYQQTPGQGLQFLFEYFSETQRNKGNFPGRFSGRQFSNSRSEMNVSTLELGDSALYLCASSSGVQGSRVYGYTFGSGTRLTVV.

There are a few counts of this clonotype. This chain links TRBV5-1 with TRBJ2-1; D is possibly TRBD1 or TRBD2 (5 bases each). Trimming pared 1 base from V and 8 bases from J, leaving 25 bases between. CDR3 length: 18 amino acids. Germline V CDR1 and CDR2: SGHRS, YFSETQ. DNA of the CDR3: TGCGCCAGCAGCTTGCTTGCTGTTGTCTCCGGGGCCCAATATGAGCAGTTCTTC. It encodes CASSLLAVVSGAQYEQFF.

This clonotype has just a few counts. The V and J genes are TRBV12-3 or TRBV12-4 and TRBJ1-2; 8 bases line up with TRBD1. This CDR3 contains 13 residues. V was clipped by 5 bases and J by 5 bases; unmatched bases: 4. CDR3 residues: CASSTWTGYGYTF. The CDR3 DNA reads TGTGCCAGCAGTACCTGGACAGGGTATGGCTACACCTTC.

In its sample, this clonotype was seen a few times. Written as DNA, the CDR3 is TGTGCCAGCAGTTTGAGTAGTCCCGTAGCCAAAAACATTCAGTACTTC. It specifies CASSLSSPVAKNIQYF. The chain has TRBV28 and TRBJ2-4; D unclear. This CDR3 has 16 amino acids. Germline CDR1 MDHEN, CDR2 SYDVKM. V lost 3 bases and J 0 bases, leaving 12 bases between the germline ends.

The rearrangement links TRBV4-1 to TRBJ2-3; 7 nucleotides align to TRBD1. The V gene end was trimmed by 8 bases and the J gene end by 1 base; junction bases not matched to a gene: 9. The CDR3 totals 15 residues. Germline V CDR1 and CDR2: MGHRA, YSYEKL. The CDR3: CASGYRGAGTDTQYF. The CDR3 DNA reads as TGCGCCAGCGGCTACAGGGGAGCGGGCACAGATACGCAGTATTTT.

This clonotype was detected only a few times. This sequence joins TRBV11-1 and TRBJ2-7, with D maybe TRBD2 (5 bases). Per the germline V gene, CDR1 is SGHAT and CDR2 is FQDESV (reference sequence). This CDR3 spans 12 amino acids. V was cut by 2 bases and J by 6 bases, with 8 bases left in between. This CDR3 is CASSLIGSEQYF. The DNA of the CDR3 is TGTGCCAGCAGCTTAATAGGGAGCGAGCAGTACTTC.

The CDR3 reads CASSYSFGRGSYEQYF. In DNA, the CDR3 is TGTGCCAGCAGTTACTCGTTCGGGCGGGGCTCCTACGAGCAGTACTTC. The chain joins TRBV6-5 to TRBJ2-7; TRBD2 might be the D (6 bases). The V and J ends lost 0 bases and 0 bases respectively, with 12 bases between them. There are 16 residues in the CDR3. CDR1 MNHEY and CDR2 SVGAGI come from the germline V gene.

This clonotype was observed a few times. This chain joins TRBV5-1 and TRBJ1-2; a possible D gene is TRBD1 (6 bases). The CDR3 totals 14 residues. V shed 1 base and J shed 7 bases, with 14 bases lying between them. Germline V gene sequence: CDR1 SGHRS, CDR2 YFSETQ. This CDR3 reads CASSLTSVGAGYTF. In DNA, the CDR3 is TGCGCCAGCAGCTTGACGTCGGTGGGGGCTGGCTACACCTTC.

The V gene is TRBV28, the J gene TRBJ2-7, with 7 bases fitting TRBD1. With V trimmed by 3 bases and J by 3 bases, 5 bases remained unmatched. This CDR3 contains 14 residues. Germline V lookup: CDR1 MDHEN, CDR2 SYDVKM. CDR3 protein: CASSFGRGFYEQYF. Written as DNA, the CDR3 is TGTGCCAGCAGTTTCGGCAGGGGGTTCTACGAGCAGTACTTC.

This clonotype was detected only once. The V gene is TRBV3-1, the J gene TRBJ1-2, with D perhaps TRBD1 (5 bases). Germline V gene data show CDR1 as LGHDT and CDR2 as YNNKEL (reference sequence). V lost 2 bases and J 5 bases, leaving 18 bases between the germline ends. CDR3 length: 16 amino acids. The CDR3 sequence is CASSQMHGGTMYGYTF. The CDR3 DNA reads TGTGCCAGCAGCCAAATGCACGGTGGGACGATGTATGGCTACACCTTC. The whole variable domain, remainder taken from reference TRBV3-1 and TRBJ1-2, is DTAVSQTPKYLVTQMGNDKSIKCEQNLGHDTMYWYKQDSKKFLKIMFSYNNKELIINETVPNRFSPKSPDKAHLNLHINSLELGDSAVYFCASSQMHGGTMYGYTFGSGTRLTVV.

This clonotype has just a few counts. The V call is TRBV25-1, the J call TRBJ1-1; no firm D call. The germline gives CDR1 MGHDK, CDR2 SYGVNS. The ends were cut back, 3 bases at V and 0 bases at J, with 5 bases in the middle. This CDR3 spans 13 amino acids. CDR3 residues: CASSDRMNTEAFF. The DNA of the CDR3 is TGTGCCAGCAGTGACAGGATGAACACTGAAGCTTTCTTT.

This clonotype occurred once. This chain connects TRBV11-2 to TRBJ2-1; D perhaps matches TRBD1 (6 bases). The CDR3 length is 16 residues. Looked up from germline, CDR1 is SGHAT and CDR2 is FQNNGV. V was cut by 3 bases and J by 0 bases, with 12 bases left in between. The CDR3 nucleotides are TGTGCCAGCAGCTTTTGGGGGCAGGGCTCCTACAATGAGCAGTTCTTC. Its translation: CASSFWGQGSYNEQFF. Complete variable domain (other parts from reference TRBV11-2 and TRBJ2-1): EAGVAQSPRYKIIEKRQSVAFWCNPISGHATLYWYQQILGQGPKLLIQFQNNGVVDDSQLPKDRFSAERLKGVDSTLKIQPAKLEDSAVYLCASSFWGQGSYNEQFFGPGTRLTVL.

CDR3 residues: CASSFSQGTGNTIYF. In DNA, the CDR3 is TGTGCCAGCAGTTTCTCACAGGGAACTGGAAACACCATATATTTT. The chain joins TRBV12-3 or TRBV12-4 to TRBJ1-3; tentatively, D is TRBD1 (6 bases). The ends were cut back, 3 bases at V and 2 bases at J, with 11 bases in the middle. The CDR3 has 15 residues.